Below, 26 T cell receptor beta chains from the same sample are listed, as sequenced in a study of response to subunit inactivated influenza vaccine. TCRdb re-analysed the RT-PCR reads in MiXCR, keeping a single row per CDR3 protein. The sample has about 540,000 distinct CDR3 sequences; approximately 22% are singletons. The same specimen was also included in a second study, on T cells expressing NK-cell markers. From that paper: It was by 5'RACE template switching with UMIs that TCR beta cDNA was made.

The sample consisted of CD4+ T cells sorted from PBMCs, taken 12 days after vaccination. Receptors were obtained from a man aged 50 to 59 who received an inactivated influenza vaccine.

V gene TRBV15 combines with J gene TRBJ1-6; D is possibly TRBD1 (5 bases). This CDR3 has 14 residues. The V end lost 0 bases, the J end lost 7 bases, and 7 bases lay between the germline ends. The germline gives CDR1 LNHNV, CDR2 YYDKDF (reference sequence). CDR3 nucleotides: TGTGCCACCAGCAGAGATAGGGGAAATTCACCCCTCCACTTT. It yields the protein CATSRDRGNSPLHF. Supplemented by reference TRBV15 and TRBJ1-6, the full variable domain reads DAMVIQNPRYQVTQFGKPVTLSCSQTLNHNVMYWYQQKSSQAPKLLFHYYDKDFNNEADTPDNFQSRRPNTSFCFLDIRSPGLGDTAMYLCATSRDRGNSPLHFGNGTRLTVT.

This clonotype occurred a few times. The chain joins TRBV11-1 to TRBJ2-5, with TRBD2 identical over 8 bases. The CDR3 runs 17 residues. Germline V gene data show CDR1 as SGHAT and CDR2 as FQDESV (reference sequence). V gave up 1 base and J gave up 2 bases; unmatched junction bases: 9. CDR3 bases: TGTGCCAGCAGCTTAGGGTTCTCAGCGGGGGCTCAAGAGACCCAGTACTTC. This translates into CASSLGFSAGAQETQYF.

The DNA of the CDR3 is TGTGCCAGCACCGAGGGTCTAGCGGGGTCAGATACGCAGTATTTT. It codes for CASTEGLAGSDTQYF. The chain combines TRBV6-1 with TRBJ2-3, with 9 positions matching TRBD2. The V and J ends lost 7 bases and 4 bases, in that order; junction bases with no gene match: 9. Germline CDR1 reads MNHNS; CDR2 reads SASEGT. This CDR3 region has 15 residues.

This clonotype was detected ten times or more. CDR3 loop: CASSLGQYVPEAFF. The CDR3 nucleotides are TGTGCCAGCAGCTTGGGACAGTACGTCCCTGAAGCTTTCTTT. This chain uses TRBV5-6 with TRBJ1-1; TRBD1 might be the D (5 bases). This CDR3 contains 14 residues. Trimming removed 0 bases at V and 6 bases at J, with 12 bases between. Germline V gene data show CDR1 as SGHDT and CDR2 as YYEEEE. The variable domain in full, completed from reference TRBV5-6 and TRBJ1-1, reads DAGVTQSPTHLIKTRGQQVTLRCSPKSGHDTVSWYQQALGQGPQFIFQYYEEEERQRGNFPDRFSGHQFPNYSSELNVNALLLGDSALYLCASSLGQYVPEAFFGQGTRLTVV.

The CDR3 nucleotides are TGTGCCAGCAGCCAGTACAGGGGGGTTGGACAAGAGACCCAGTACTTC. Protein: CASSQYRGVGQETQYF. V is TRBV14 and J is TRBJ2-5; 8 bases fit TRBD1. CDR1 is SGHDN, CDR2 FVKESK, per germline. The ends lost 3 bases at V and 2 bases at J; junction bases unmatched: 8. The CDR3 is 16 amino acids.

The V gene is TRBV6-5, the J gene TRBJ2-7; 7 bases are a match to TRBD2. The CDR3 runs 13 residues. Germline CDR1 MNHEY, CDR2 SVGAGI. V lost 5 bases and J lost 4; bases outside the gene matches: 5. The CDR3 here is CASSNGLEYEQYF. The CDR3 DNA sequence: TGTGCCAGCAGTAACGGACTAGAGTACGAGCAGTACTTC.

This clonotype was counted only a few times. CDR3 coding DNA: TGTGCCAGCAGCCAAGAAGTACCTGGAGGCTACACCTTC. As protein: CASSQEVPGGYTF. V usage is TRBV4-2 and J usage is TRBJ1-2; no firm D call. Germline CDR1 LGHNA, CDR2 YNFKEQ. This CDR3 comprises 13 residues. Trimming took 0 bases from V and 8 from J, leaving 10 bases between them.

In its sample, this clonotype was seen a few times. V and J are TRBV5-6 and TRBJ1-6; possible D gene TRBD1, 6 bases. The CDR3 totals 15 residues. The V and J ends lost 1 base and 8 bases respectively, with 13 bases between them. The germline V gene has CDR1 SGHDT and CDR2 YYEEEE. The CDR3 spells CASSLFQGNYSPLHF. CDR3 DNA: TGTGCCAGCAGCTTGTTTCAGGGGAATTATTCACCCCTCCACTTT.

This clonotype was counted a few times. The chain combines TRBV6-1 with TRBJ1-5; D uncertain. Trimming left V 3 bases short and J 3 bases short, with 9 bases between. Germline-derived CDR1 and CDR2 are MNHNS and SASEGT. The CDR3 spans 14 residues. CDR3: CASSDNGHNQPQHF. In DNA form, the CDR3 reads TGTGCCAGCAGTGACAACGGTCACAATCAGCCCCAGCATTTT.

Remarks on this clonotype: At one of its ends the junction is not consistent with the germline gene, which may arise from a read error. The chain has TRBV28 and TRBJ2-7, with D possibly called TRBD1 or TRBD2 (6 bases each). This CDR3 has 12 residues. Germline CDR1 is MDHEN and CDR2 is SYDVKM. CDR3 DNA sequence: TGTGCCAGCAATGGGGGGCTCACTAAACCCAACTTC. Amino acid sequence: CASNGGLTKPNF.

This clonotype was observed a handful of times. V and J are TRBV9 and TRBJ2-1; tentatively, D is TRBD2 (6 bases). V dropped 2 bases and J dropped 3 bases, with 12 bases sitting between them. The CDR3 spans 15 residues. The germline V gene has CDR1 SGDLS and CDR2 YYNGEE. CDR3 protein: CASSVSGESYNEQFF. The CDR3 DNA reads TGTGCCAGCAGCGTTAGCGGAGAAAGCTACAATGAGCAGTTCTTC.

The chain employs TRBV6-9 and TRBJ1-6; no firm D call. Trimming took 8 bases from V and 5 from J, leaving 19 bases between them. The CDR3 has 16 residues. CDR1 is MNHGY, CDR2 SVAAGI, per germline. The CDR3 here is CASRRRGPLDNSPLHF. The CDR3 nucleotides are TGTGCCAGCCGGAGGCGGGGTCCGTTAGATAATTCACCCCTCCACTTT.

The chain couples TRBV7-2 to TRBJ1-6; tentatively, D is TRBD1 (6 bases). Germline V CDR1 and CDR2: SGHTA, FQGNSA. The ends were cut back, 5 bases at V and 13 bases at J, with 12 bases in the middle. There are 12 residues in the CDR3. The chain's CDR3 is CASSRQAGPLHF. CDR3 DNA sequence: TGTGCCAGCAGCAGACAGGCCGGGCCCCTCCACTTT.

The chain uses TRBV11-2 and TRBJ2-1; 9 positions agree with TRBD2. Losses at the gene ends were 3 bases for V and 6 bases for J; bases not matched to a gene: 6. Germline V gives CDR1 SGHAT, CDR2 FQNNGV. This CDR3 spans 15 amino acids. The CDR3 loop is CASSFSRGGVNEQFF. The CDR3 coding sequence is TGTGCCAGCAGCTTTTCGCGGGGGGGCGTCAATGAGCAGTTCTTC.

The CDR3 region is CASSNIGNSYEQYF. In DNA, the CDR3 is TGTGCCAGTAGTAACATAGGCAACTCCTACGAGCAGTACTTC. The chain joins TRBV19 to TRBJ2-7; D gene unclear. Trimming left V 4 bases short and J 0 bases short, with 10 bases between. Germline CDR1 and CDR2: LNHDA and SQIVND (reference sequence). This CDR3 comprises 14 residues.

This clonotype was counted between two and nine times. V is TRBV15 and J is TRBJ1-1; TRBD1 matches at 9 bases. Germline V gives CDR1 LNHNV, CDR2 YYDKDF (reference sequence). CDR3 size: 14 residues. The trim removed 5 bases at V and 1 base at J, leaving 2 bases unmatched. The chain's CDR3 is CATSWGQGNTEAFF. The CDR3 region has the DNA TGTGCCACCAGCTGGGGACAGGGGAACACTGAAGCTTTCTTT.

This clonotype has a count of ten or more. The chain links TRBV7-2 to TRBJ2-5, with TRBD2 identical over 8 bases. With V trimmed by 1 base and J by 5 bases, 9 bases remained unmatched. CDR1 SGHTA and CDR2 FQGNSA come from the germline V gene. CDR3 length: 16 amino acids. The CDR3 DNA reads TGTGCCAGCAGCTTAGTACTCGGGAGGGCCGGGGAGACCCAGTACTTC. Translated, it gives CASSLVLGRAGETQYF.

The chain employs TRBV30 and TRBJ2-7; D is uncertain. Trimming took off 2 bases at V and 3 bases at J, with 5 bases between the two ends. The V gene's germline CDR1 is GTSNPN and CDR2 SVGIG (reference sequence). The CDR3 is made up of 11 amino acids. The CDR3: CAWSKIYEQYF. The CDR3 coding sequence is TGTGCCTGGAGTAAGATCTACGAGCAGTACTTC.

V is TRBV7-9 and J is TRBJ2-4, with D unclear. Germline assignment: CDR1 SEHNR and CDR2 FQNEAQ (reference sequence). V shed 1 base and J shed 9 bases, with 4 bases lying between them. This CDR3 contains 11 residues. The CDR3 sequence is CASSLGSIQYF. The CDR3 nucleotides are TGTGCCAGCAGCTTAGGGAGCATTCAGTACTTC.

This chain joins TRBV5-1 and TRBJ1-1, with D possibly TRBD1 on 5 matching bases. V lost 0 bases, J lost 10 bases, and 16 bases lay in between. The CDR3 runs to 14 residues. Germline V gene sequence: CDR1 SGHRS, CDR2 YFSETQ. The CDR3, as DNA: TGCGCCAGCAGCTTGGAGGGCAGGGCGGGCGGAGCTTTCTTT. Translated: CASSLEGRAGGAFF.

V and J are TRBV4-1 and TRBJ1-3; tentative D call: TRBD1 (6 bases). Per the germline V gene, CDR1 is MGHRA and CDR2 is YSYEKL. Trimming removed 4 bases at V and 4 bases at J, with 14 bases between. The CDR3 extends over 15 amino acids. The CDR3, as DNA: TGCGCCAGCAGCCCCGGACAGCTAAGAGGAAACACCATATATTTT. This gives the protein CASSPGQLRGNTIYF.

For this clonotype: Germline is not matched at one junction end, which may reflect a read error. V is TRBV5-6 and J is TRBJ2-3; 7 positions agree with TRBD2. Germline V lookup: CDR1 SGHDT, CDR2 YYEEEE. This CDR3 comprises 16 residues. CDR3: CAPGEREAPATGTQYF. CDR3 DNA: TGTGCCCCCGGGGAACGGGAGGCTCCTGCCACAGGTACGCAGTATTTT.

CDR3 coding DNA: TGTGCCAGCAGCTTAACGACAGGTCCCGCTAGCAATCAGCCCCAGCATTTT. The encoded protein is CASSLTTGPASNQPQHF. The chain employs TRBV7-2 and TRBJ1-5; perhaps TRBD1 as D (6 bases). V was pared by 2 bases and J by 0 bases, with 14 bases between. CDR3 length: 17 residues. Germline V gene lookup returns CDR1 SGHTA and CDR2 FQGNSA.

This clonotype was recorded many times. This sequence joins TRBV6-1 and TRBJ1-1; tentative D call: TRBD1 (5 bases). V lost 6 bases and J 0 bases, leaving 11 bases between the germline ends. This CDR3 is 14 amino acids long. Germline V gene data show CDR1 as MNHNS and CDR2 as SASEGT. CDR3 nucleotides: TGTGCCAGCAGCCGGGGGTTTTTGAACACTGAAGCTTTCTTT. Translation gives CASSRGFLNTEAFF.

The V gene is TRBV5-1, the J gene TRBJ1-6, with unresolved D. The CDR3 spans 13 residues. CDR1 SGHRS and CDR2 YFSETQ come from the germline V gene. The V and J ends lost 2 bases and 6 bases respectively, with 6 bases between them. The CDR3 DNA reads as TGCGCCAGCAGCTTCGGCAGTAATTCACCCCTCCACTTT. This sequence encodes CASSFGSNSPLHF.

This chain links TRBV29-1 with TRBJ2-4; perhaps D is TRBD1 or TRBD2 (5 bases each). Germline CDR1 is SQVTM and CDR2 is ANQGSEA. V shed 7 bases and J shed 7 bases, with 14 bases lying between them. The CDR3 runs 12 residues. The CDR3, as DNA: TGCAGCGCGATCCGGGACCGGAACATTCAGTACTTC. It yields the protein CSAIRDRNIQYF.